Presented here are 9 T cell receptor beta chains from one specimen sequenced in a study of T-cell memory formation after mild COVID-19 (dated by TCRdb to the early 2020s). Library construction relied on 5' RACE. This sample was sequenced with an Illumina NovaSeq 6000. Using fastp trimming at Q25 and MiXCR clonotype assembly, TCRdb reanalyzed the public sequencing data and kept in-frame beta chains. Records with the same CDR3 protein are collapsed into one entry carrying the most frequent genes and DNA. Here the sample has some 100,000 distinct CDR3 sequences; 11% occur a single time. The top ten hold about 40% of the sample. The specimen was PBMCs or a T cell subset sorted from them (not recorded which). The source of these receptors is a young man who had mild COVID-19 (a few samples of this study predate the infection). The sample titles of this study are shuffled in the database, so cell type and time point are left out; the donor was told from shared clones.

This clonotype was counted only a few times. The chain recombines TRBV7-9 with TRBJ1-6; D might be TRBD1 (5 bases). The CDR3 is 15 residues long. The V gene's germline CDR1 is SEHNR and CDR2 FQNEAQ (reference sequence). Trimming left V 5 bases short and J 5 bases short, with 13 bases between. CDR3 sequence: CASSPSGRNNSPLHF. The DNA for the CDR3 is TGTGCCAGCAGCCCATCGGGGCGGAATAATTCACCCCTCCACTTT.

The table lists this clonotype with a few counts. This chain connects TRBV7-9 to TRBJ2-2, with no clear D. CDR3 length equals 13 residues. Germline CDR1 is SEHNR and CDR2 is FQNEAQ (reference sequence). V lost 4 bases and J lost 6, with 9 bases in between. As DNA, the CDR3 is TGTGCCAGCAGCTCAGTGGGTTCCGGGGAGCTGTTTTTT. Translation gives CASSSVGSGELFF.

This clonotype turned up a few times. V is TRBV6-5 and J is TRBJ1-2; no reliable D call. Germline V gives CDR1 MNHEY, CDR2 SVGAGI. The CDR3 is 12 residues long. Trimming cost V 5 bases and J 6 bases, with 10 bases left between them. The DNA of the CDR3 is TGTGCCAGCAGTACCGGAGGGAATGGCTACACCTTC. Translation gives CASSTGGNGYTF.

V gene TRBV12-3 or TRBV12-4 combines with J gene TRBJ1-2; 8 bases match TRBD1. The J segment lost 3 bases and the V segment lost 1 base, leaving 4 bases of the junction unmatched. This CDR3 is built from 15 residues. The CDR3: CASSLGGQGDYGYTF. CDR3 sequence (DNA): TGTGCCAGCAGTTTAGGAGGACAGGGCGACTATGGCTACACCTTC.

This clonotype showed up just a few times. The chain joins TRBV15 to TRBJ2-5, with D possibly TRBD2 on 7 matching bases. The V gene's germline CDR1 is LNHNV and CDR2 YYDKDF (reference sequence). The CDR3 covers 15 residues. The V end was cut by 5 bases, the J end by 1 base, with 14 bases between. This CDR3 reads CATSYWRGPQETQYF. The DNA for the CDR3 is TGTGCCACCAGCTACTGGCGGGGGCCCCAAGAGACCCAGTACTTC.

The chain links TRBV5-1 to TRBJ2-7, with D uncertain. The CDR3 is 13 amino acids. Trimming removed 0 bases from V and 3 bases from J, with 7 bases in between. Germline lookup yields CDR1 SGHRS and CDR2 YFSETQ. CDR3 in DNA: TGCGCCAGCAGCTTGGCTCCAGGCTACGAGCAGTACGTC. This gives the protein CASSLAPGYEQYV.

V is TRBV6-4 and J is TRBJ2-1; tentatively, D is TRBD2 (5 bases). The germline V gene encodes CDR1 MRHNA and CDR2 SNTAGT. This CDR3 has 16 residues. Deletions cut 4 bases from V and 0 bases from J, with 13 bases between. The CDR3 sequence: CASSALPGGSYNEQFF. The CDR3 nucleotides are TGTGCCAGCAGTGCGTTGCCAGGAGGCTCCTACAATGAGCAGTTCTTC.

This clonotype was recorded a few times. The chain links TRBV9 to TRBJ1-2; D not resolved. Deletions cut 4 bases from V and 2 bases from J, with 6 bases between. The CDR3 extends over 12 amino acids. Germline V gene sequence: CDR1 SGDLS, CDR2 YYNGEE. The CDR3 reads CASSPMNYGYTF. CDR3 nucleotides: TGTGCCAGCAGCCCCATGAACTATGGCTACACCTTC. Using reference TRBV9 and TRBJ1-2 for the parts outside the CDR3, the full variable domain is DSGVTQTPKHLITATGQRVTLRCSPRSGDLSVYWYQQSLDQGLQFLIQYYNGEERAKGNILERFSAQQFPDLHSELNLSSLELGDSALYFCASSPMNYGYTFGSGTRLTVV.

This clonotype was counted a few times. The chain is built from TRBV12-5 and TRBJ2-3; D is unresolved. Germline V lookup: CDR1 LGHNT, CDR2 FRNRAP. Between the trimmed V and J ends, which lost 3 bases and 5 bases, there was a span of 3 bases. The CDR3 runs to 11 residues. CDR3 sequence reads: CASGFRDTQYF. The CDR3, as DNA: TGTGCTAGTGGTTTTAGAGATACGCAGTATTTT.